This T cell receptor (beta chain) came from a study of T-cell memory formation after mild COVID-19. Whole-study results and caveats: Pre-infection memory already had some responding clones, implying cross-reactive memory joined. Clones contracting over day 15 to 85 were CD4/CD8 balanced, with later expanders leaning CD4+.

TCRdb recomputed calls from the 5' RACE reads with MiXCR, one row per CDR3 protein. The sample holds about 470,000 distinct CDR3 sequences; around 25% are singletons and the top ten take 9.5% to 15%. A note on this clonotype: The antigen is not known.

V lost 3 bases and J lost 12; bases outside the gene matches: 5. Germline V lookup: CDR1 KGHSH, CDR2 LQKENI. The CDR3 has 13 residues. The chain combines TRBV18 with TRBJ2-7, with 13 bases matching TRBD2. This clonotype was sampled from an adult woman who had mild COVID-19 (a few samples of this study predate the infection). Cell type and time point are not known. Sample: PBMCs or a T cell subset sorted from them (not recorded which). CDR3 DNA sequence: TGTGCCAGCTCACCCCCGGGACTAGCGGGGCCGTACTTC. Translating it yields CASSPPGLAGPYF.